The present TCR beta chain was sequenced within a study of tumor-infiltrating lymphocytes in primary liver carcinoma. Study background: The patients, men and women alike, were aged 30 to 69 years.

The blood RNA (from unsorted whole blood) was obtained, and germline DNA was also extracted. Patients were treatment-naive with chronic HBV infection. The CDR3 length is 12 residues. CDR1 and CDR2 from the germline V gene are GTSNPN and SVGIG (reference sequence). J gave up 10 bases and V 4 bases, and 9 bases lay outside the gene matches. Comments on this clonotype: What it binds is unknown.

Study-wide results and caveats: Blood trailed tumors significantly in top-250-clone fraction (p = 0.039). Less overlap was seen in tumor-adjacent and tumor-blood pairs than in tumor region pairs.

The authors made TCR beta cDNA from about 500 ng total RNA with a constant-region primer. Employing slightly modified ARM-PCR, three nested multiplex PCR rounds were run, and these gave rise to the TCR beta libraries. Each of the first two PCR rounds ran roughly 10 cycles with TRBV1-TRBV30 forward and C-beta reverse primers. TCRdb re-derived calls from the multiplex PCR reads in MiXCR, one entry per CDR3 protein. The data contain about 200,000 distinct CDR3 sequences, approximately 64% of them singletons. This receptor was taken from a woman in her sixties with primary liver carcinoma and hepatitis B virus infection. Sequenced: peripheral blood. The rearrangement uses TRBV30 and TRBJ1-1, with 7 positions matching TRBD1. CDR3 sequence reads: CAWMRGPVGAFF. CDR3 DNA sequence: TGTGCCTGGATGAGGGGGCCAGTGGGAGCTTTCTTT. The full variable domain, completed using reference TRBV30 and TRBJ1-1, is SQTIHQWPATLVQPVGSPLSLECTVEGTSNPNLYWYRQAAGRGLQLLFYSVGIGQISSEVPQNLSASRPQDRQFILSSKKLLLSDSGFYLCAWMRGPVGAFFGQGTRLTVV.